A selection of T cell receptor beta chains follows, all from one sample in a study of regulatory T cells in long-lasting Graves disease. One entry per CDR3 protein, called by TCRdb with MiXCR from the multiplex PCR reads. This table holds about 470,000 distinct CDR3 sequences, around 21% found once. The source was peripheral blood mononuclear cells (PBMCs), collected when the disease was refractory, from a patient treated with antithyroid drugs. The receptors originated from a female donor with Graves disease. The CDR3 runs from the conserved cysteine through the conserved F or W. A D gene is named only where the DNA matches it firmly. Rows may omit the clone size; those that give it use once, few, many or a size class.

d_call: NA; v_call: TRBV15; clone_size: once; j_call: TRBJ2-7; cdr3_length: 15; cdr3_nt: TGTGCCACCAGCAGAGAGATCACAGCTACTTACGAGCAGTACTTC; cdr3_aa: CATSREITATYEQYF
d_call: NA; v_call: TRBV12-3/TRBV12-4; clone_size: many; j_call: TRBJ2-7; cdr3_length: 14; cdr3_nt: TGTGCCAGCAGTTCCGGGGGCGCGACCTACGAGCAGTACTTC; cdr3_aa: CASSSGGATYEQYF
d_call: TRBD1; v_call: TRBV11-2; clone_size: many; j_call: TRBJ2-7; cdr3_length: 14; cdr3_nt: TGTGCCAGCAGCATAACAGGGGGCCCCTACGAGCAGTACTTC; cdr3_aa: CASSITGGPYEQYF
d_call: TRBD1; v_call: TRBV28; clone_size: few; j_call: TRBJ2-6; cdr3_length: 17; cdr3_nt: TGTGCCAGCAGTACACAACAGAGGGGGCCTGGGGCCAACGTCCTGACTTTC; cdr3_aa: CASSTQQRGPGANVLTF
d_call: NA; v_call: TRBV11-3; clone_size: few; j_call: TRBJ2-2; cdr3_length: 14; cdr3_nt: TGTGCCAGCAGCGCGGGGCAGGGCGGCGGGGAGCTGTTTTTT; cdr3_aa: CASSAGQGGGELFF
d_call: NA; v_call: TRBV7-9; clone_size: NA; j_call: TRBJ1-1; cdr3_length: 14; cdr3_nt: TGTGCCAGCAGCTTACCTTTGGAAGTCACTGAAGCTTTCTTT; cdr3_aa: CASSLPLEVTEAFF
d_call: NA; v_call: TRBV6-1; clone_size: many; j_call: TRBJ1-2; cdr3_length: 13; cdr3_nt: TGTGCCAGCAGGTCCGGGACATTACGTGGCTACACCTTC; cdr3_aa: CASRSGTLRGYTF
d_call: TRBD2; v_call: TRBV20-1; clone_size: NA; j_call: TRBJ2-1; cdr3_length: 14; cdr3_nt: TGCAGTGCCCATCTAGCGGGAGTGTACAATGAGCAGTTCTTC; cdr3_aa: CSAHLAGVYNEQFF
d_call: NA; v_call: TRBV9; clone_size: NA; j_call: TRBJ2-5; cdr3_length: 16; cdr3_nt: TGTGCCGGCACCCCCAGAACAGGAATTGGACAAGAGACCCAGTACTTC; cdr3_aa: CAGTPRTGIGQETQYF
d_call: TRBD1; v_call: TRBV28; clone_size: many; j_call: TRBJ1-2; cdr3_length: 14; cdr3_nt: TGTGCCAGCAGCCGACCCGGACAGGGTGCTGGCTACACCTTC; cdr3_aa: CASSRPGQGAGYTF
d_call: TRBD1; v_call: TRBV7-9; clone_size: NA; j_call: TRBJ2-6; cdr3_length: 17; cdr3_nt: TGTGCCAGCACCCTAGGACAGGGTCACTCTGGGGCCAACGTCCTGACTTTC; cdr3_aa: CASTLGQGHSGANVLTF
d_call: NA; v_call: TRBV20-1; clone_size: NA; j_call: TRBJ2-2; cdr3_length: 14; cdr3_nt: TGCAGTGCTAAAGCGGAAGCGAACACCGGGGAGCTGTTTTTT; cdr3_aa: CSAKAEANTGELFF
d_call: TRBD1; v_call: TRBV28; clone_size: many; j_call: TRBJ1-5; cdr3_length: 15; cdr3_nt: TGTGCCAGCAGCGGGACAGGATATAGCAATCAGCCCCAGCATTTT; cdr3_aa: CASSGTGYSNQPQHF
d_call: TRBD1; v_call: TRBV7-2; clone_size: NA; j_call: TRBJ1-2; cdr3_length: 17; cdr3_nt: TGTGCCAGCAGCTTAGGCGGGACAGGGAGAATTACCTATGGCTACGCCTTC; cdr3_aa: CASSLGGTGRITYGYAF
d_call: TRBD1; v_call: TRBV5-8; clone_size: many; j_call: TRBJ2-5; cdr3_length: 14; cdr3_nt: TGTGCCAGCAGCTTGGGCAGGGGGAGAGAGACCCAGTACTTC; cdr3_aa: CASSLGRGRETQYF
d_call: TRBD2; v_call: TRBV7-9; clone_size: few; j_call: TRBJ2-7; cdr3_length: 16; cdr3_nt: TGTGCCAGCAGCTTATGGAGGACTAGCGGGACCCACGAGCAGTACTTC; cdr3_aa: CASSLWRTSGTHEQYF
d_call: TRBD1; v_call: TRBV5-1; clone_size: few; j_call: TRBJ2-7; cdr3_length: 16; cdr3_nt: TGCGCCAGCAGCACCTCGTCTGGACAGGGATTCTACGAGCAGTACTTC; cdr3_aa: CASSTSSGQGFYEQYF
d_call: NA; v_call: TRBV28; clone_size: many; j_call: TRBJ1-4; cdr3_length: 14; cdr3_nt: TGTGCCAGCAGGTCGAAGGGAGGGTATGAAAAACTGTTTTTT; cdr3_aa: CASRSKGGYEKLFF
d_call: TRBD1; v_call: TRBV6-1; clone_size: many; j_call: TRBJ1-5; cdr3_length: 15; cdr3_nt: TGTGCCAGCAGGGAGACAGGGTTCGACGATCAGCCCCAGCATTTT; cdr3_aa: CASRETGFDDQPQHF
d_call: NA; v_call: TRBV12-3/TRBV12-4; clone_size: many; j_call: TRBJ1-5; cdr3_length: 15; cdr3_nt: TGTGCCAGCAGTTTAGGGTCAGGGTACAATCAGCCCCAGCATTTT; cdr3_aa: CASSLGSGYNQPQHF
d_call: NA; v_call: TRBV12-3/TRBV12-4; clone_size: many; j_call: TRBJ1-1; cdr3_length: 14; cdr3_nt: TGTGCCAGCAGTACCATTGGGGGGACCTCTGAAGCTTTCTTT; cdr3_aa: CASSTIGGTSEAFF
d_call: TRBD2; v_call: TRBV2; clone_size: many; j_call: TRBJ2-7; cdr3_length: 15; cdr3_nt: TGTGCCAGCAGTGAAACGTGGGACTACTCCTACGAGCAGTACTTC; cdr3_aa: CASSETWDYSYEQYF
d_call: TRBD2; v_call: TRBV2; clone_size: few; j_call: TRBJ2-7; cdr3_length: 12; cdr3_nt: TGTGCCAGCATAGAGGGGACTAGCGGAGGGTACTTC; cdr3_aa: CASIEGTSGGYF
d_call: NA; v_call: TRBV19; clone_size: NA; j_call: TRBJ2-2; cdr3_length: 14; cdr3_nt: TGTGCCAGTTGTGCGGGATCCGGCACCGGGGAGCTGTTTTTT; cdr3_aa: CASCAGSGTGELFF
d_call: NA; v_call: TRBV15; clone_size: few; j_call: TRBJ1-1; cdr3_length: 13; cdr3_nt: TGTGCCACCAGCAGTGGAACGAACACTGAAGCTTTCTTT; cdr3_aa: CATSSGTNTEAFF
d_call: NA; v_call: TRBV7-9; clone_size: NA; j_call: TRBJ1-4; cdr3_length: 15; cdr3_nt: TGTGCCAGCAGCTTCTTTTCAGGGCTCAATGAAAAACTGTTTTTT; cdr3_aa: CASSFFSGLNEKLFF
d_call: NA; v_call: TRBV7-9; clone_size: NA; j_call: TRBJ2-2; cdr3_length: 14; cdr3_nt: TGTGCCAGCAGCTTAGTTTCGGCTACCGGGGAGCTGTTTTTT; cdr3_aa: CASSLVSATGELFF
d_call: NA; v_call: TRBV28; clone_size: NA; j_call: TRBJ2-3; cdr3_length: 15; cdr3_nt: TGTGCCAGCAGCCCTGGGGTCGGGCAAGCAGATACGCAGTATTTT; cdr3_aa: CASSPGVGQADTQYF
d_call: NA; v_call: TRBV29-1; clone_size: NA; j_call: TRBJ2-3; cdr3_length: 12; cdr3_nt: TGCAGCGTTGGCGATCACACAGATACGCAGTATTTT; cdr3_aa: CSVGDHTDTQYF
d_call: NA; v_call: TRBV9; clone_size: NA; j_call: TRBJ2-7; cdr3_length: 15; cdr3_nt: TGTGCCAGCAGCGTAGCTACGGACAGCTCCTACGAGCAGTACTTC; cdr3_aa: CASSVATDSSYEQYF
d_call: NA; v_call: TRBV9; clone_size: NA; j_call: TRBJ1-5; cdr3_length: 16; cdr3_nt: TGTGCCAGCAGCGTCCGAATCGGGGTACCGGAACAGCCCCAGCATTTT; cdr3_aa: CASSVRIGVPEQPQHF
d_call: NA; v_call: TRBV9; clone_size: few; j_call: TRBJ2-7; cdr3_length: 14; cdr3_nt: TGTGCCAGCAGCGTAGATTTATCCCCCTACGAGCAGTACTTC; cdr3_aa: CASSVDLSPYEQYF
d_call: NA; v_call: TRBV28; clone_size: NA; j_call: TRBJ1-5; cdr3_length: 11; cdr3_nt: TGTGCCAGCAGTATCAATCAGCCCCAGCATTTT; cdr3_aa: CASSINQPQHF
d_call: NA; v_call: TRBV20-1; clone_size: many; j_call: TRBJ2-7; cdr3_length: 11; cdr3_nt: TGCAGTGCTCCCGACAGGTACGAGCAGTACTTC; cdr3_aa: CSAPDRYEQYF
d_call: TRBD1; v_call: TRBV6-1; clone_size: NA; j_call: TRBJ2-7; cdr3_length: 15; cdr3_nt: TGTGCCAGCGCCATGGGACAGGGCACCGGGATGGAGCAGTACTTC; cdr3_aa: CASAMGQGTGMEQYF
d_call: NA; v_call: TRBV6-1; clone_size: few; j_call: TRBJ1-6; cdr3_length: 15; cdr3_nt: TGTGCCAGCAGACCCCGCCGGGACTGGGGTTCACCCCTCCACTTT; cdr3_aa: CASRPRRDWGSPLHF
d_call: NA; v_call: TRBV28; clone_size: many; j_call: TRBJ1-2; cdr3_length: 12; cdr3_nt: TGTGCCAGCAGTTTAGAAGGTCGGGGCTACACCTTC; cdr3_aa: CASSLEGRGYTF
d_call: NA; v_call: TRBV2; clone_size: NA; j_call: TRBJ1-3; cdr3_length: 12; cdr3_nt: TGTGCCAGCATCCTGGATGGAAACACCATATATTTT; cdr3_aa: CASILDGNTIYF
d_call: TRBD1; v_call: TRBV28; clone_size: NA; j_call: TRBJ2-7; cdr3_length: 16; cdr3_nt: TGTGCCAGCAGTTTATTAATTGGACAGGGGAAGAACGAGCAGTACTTC; cdr3_aa: CASSLLIGQGKNEQYF
d_call: TRBD1; v_call: TRBV24-1; clone_size: NA; j_call: TRBJ2-7; cdr3_length: 15; cdr3_nt: TGTGCCACCAGTGACACCGGGACAGGGTCCTACGAGCAGTACTTC; cdr3_aa: CATSDTGTGSYEQYF
d_call: NA; v_call: TRBV2; clone_size: NA; j_call: TRBJ1-3; cdr3_length: 16; cdr3_nt: TGTGCCAGCAGTGAGGACCCTGGGGGGTCTGGAAACACCATATATTTT; cdr3_aa: CASSEDPGGSGNTIYF
d_call: NA; v_call: TRBV2; clone_size: many; j_call: TRBJ2-7; cdr3_length: 13; cdr3_nt: TGTGCCAGCAGGGTTGACTCGGCCTACGAGCAGTACTTC; cdr3_aa: CASRVDSAYEQYF
d_call: TRBD1; v_call: TRBV7-9; clone_size: NA; j_call: TRBJ1-1; cdr3_length: 14; cdr3_nt: TGTGCCAGCAGCTCACAAATGGGACAGACTGAAGCTTTCTTT; cdr3_aa: CASSSQMGQTEAFF